The clone carrying this T cell receptor (beta chain) was recorded at least ten times. Deletions cut 3 bases from V and 1 base from J, with 11 bases between. The CDR3 spans 15 residues. CDR1 and CDR2 from the germline V gene are ENHRY and SYGVKD. The data were obtained in a study of T cells in Graves' hyperthyroidism and ophthalmopathy. TCR beta CDR3 region amplification was performed from RNA transcripts. TCR CDR3 regions were first amplified by RT-PCR with HTBI primers. From the multiplex PCR reads, TCRdb called clonotypes with MiXCR, one entry per CDR3 protein. Of roughly 380,000 distinct CDR3 sequences listed, about 13% were seen once; the top ten hold 5.3%.

This rearrangement joins TRBV10-3 to TRBJ2-3, with a possible D match to TRBD1 (6 bases). This clonotype was sampled from a woman aged 18-29 years with Graves' hyperthyroidism. Specimen: blood. CDR3 loop: CAISETGPRTDTQYF. CDR3 bases: TGTGCCATCAGTGAAACAGGGCCCCGCACAGATACGCAGTATTTT.